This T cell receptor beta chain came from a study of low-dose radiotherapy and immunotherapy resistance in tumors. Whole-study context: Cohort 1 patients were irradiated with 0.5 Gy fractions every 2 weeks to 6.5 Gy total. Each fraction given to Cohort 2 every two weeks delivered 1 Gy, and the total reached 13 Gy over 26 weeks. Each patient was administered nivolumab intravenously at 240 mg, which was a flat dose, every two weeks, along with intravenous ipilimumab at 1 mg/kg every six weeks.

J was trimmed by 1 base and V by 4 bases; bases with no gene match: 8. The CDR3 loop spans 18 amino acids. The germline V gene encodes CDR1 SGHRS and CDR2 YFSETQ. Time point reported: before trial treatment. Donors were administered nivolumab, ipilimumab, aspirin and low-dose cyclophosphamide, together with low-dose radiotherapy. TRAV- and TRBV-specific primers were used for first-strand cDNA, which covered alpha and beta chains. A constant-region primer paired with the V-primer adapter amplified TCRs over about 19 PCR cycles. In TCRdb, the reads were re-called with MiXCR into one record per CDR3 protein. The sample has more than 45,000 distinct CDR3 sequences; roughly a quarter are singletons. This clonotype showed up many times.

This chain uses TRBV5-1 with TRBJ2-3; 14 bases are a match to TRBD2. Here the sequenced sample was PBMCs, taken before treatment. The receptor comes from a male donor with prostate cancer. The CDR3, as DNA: TGCGCCAGCAGCCTGACAGGGACTAGCGGGAGCGGCACAGATACGCAGTATTTT. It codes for CASSLTGTSGSGTDTQYF.